This entry describes one T cell receptor (beta chain). The sample originates from a study of patients and donors after allogeneic stem cell transplantation. TCRdb passed the RT-PCR reads through MiXCR, listing each CDR3 protein once. The repertoire holds about a million distinct CDR3 sequences, with 18% as singletons. The sequence was collected from a human donor who was either an allogeneic HSCT recipient or a stem cell or donor lymphocyte infusion donor (not recorded which). It is not recorded whose cells these are; they may come from a transplant donor. The material sequenced was blood, either unsorted or a sorted T cell fraction (not recorded which).

CDR3 sequence: CASSRAGTEKLFF. The CDR3 coding sequence is TGTGCCAGCAGCCGGGCGGGGACCGAAAAACTGTTTTTT. The V gene is TRBV5-5, the J gene TRBJ1-4; weak D call: TRBD1 (5 bases). V lost 4 bases and J lost 8, with 12 bases in between. From germline, CDR1 is SGHKS and CDR2 YYEKEE (reference sequence). There are 13 residues in the CDR3.